This T cell receptor beta chain was recorded in a study of blood T cell repertoires in COVID-19. Study summary: T cells, B-cell-depleted T cells, or PBMCs provided the cDNA or gDNA that served as material.

Original processing notes: For nucleated cells, counts were estimated from reference gene primer amplification. Data came from immunoSEQ multiplex PCR; TCRdb stores just in-frame clones and leaves some out. V and J calls and clone size are given by that table; D and trimming were obtained from the DNA. This table holds approximately 75,000 clones, more than 80% found once. The V end was cut by 0 bases, the J end by 10 bases, with 16 bases between. CDR3 length equals 16 residues. Per the germline V gene, CDR1 is SGHAT and CDR2 is FQNNGV. The V gene is TRBV11-2, the J gene TRBJ1-6; D is unresolved. The receptor's source is a man aged 80 or over with acute or convalescent COVID-19. The material sequenced was peripheral blood. CDR3 amino acids: CASSLDSSGSGSPLHF. The DNA of the CDR3 is TGTGCCAGCAGCTTAGACAGTTCGGGAAGTGGCTCACCCCTCCACTTT.